This T cell receptor beta chain was sequenced during a study of blood T cell repertoires in COVID-19. TCRdb's table, derived via immunoSEQ multiplex PCR, lists solely in-frame clones and lacks some. The repertoire holds approximately 300,000 clones, with around 90% as singletons. The sequencing input was PBMCs or T cells enriched from blood (not recorded which). The origin of this receptor is a man between 60 and 75 years old who had recovered from COVID-19.

The CDR3 DNA reads as TGTGCCAGCAGAGGGGCAGGGAAGGGCAATCAGCCCCAGCATTTT. This encodes CASRGAGKGNQPQHF. This chain connects TRBV28 to TRBJ1-5, with D maybe TRBD1 (5 bases). The CDR3 has 15 residues. Trimming removed 6 bases from V and 2 bases from J, with 14 bases in between. Looked up from germline, CDR1 is MDHEN and CDR2 is SYDVKM.